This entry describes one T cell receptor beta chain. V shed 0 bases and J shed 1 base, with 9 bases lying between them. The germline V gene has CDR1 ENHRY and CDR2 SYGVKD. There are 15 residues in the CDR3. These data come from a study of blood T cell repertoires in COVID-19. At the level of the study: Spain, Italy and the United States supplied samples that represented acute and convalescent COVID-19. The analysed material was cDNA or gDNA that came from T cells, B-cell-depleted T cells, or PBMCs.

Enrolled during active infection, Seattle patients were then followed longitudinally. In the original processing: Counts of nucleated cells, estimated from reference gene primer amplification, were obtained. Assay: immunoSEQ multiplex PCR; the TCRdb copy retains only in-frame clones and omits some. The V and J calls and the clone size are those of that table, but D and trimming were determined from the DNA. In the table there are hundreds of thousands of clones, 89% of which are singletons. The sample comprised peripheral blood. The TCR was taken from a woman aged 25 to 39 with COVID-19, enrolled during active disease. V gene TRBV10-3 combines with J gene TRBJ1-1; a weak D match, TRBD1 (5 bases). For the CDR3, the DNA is TGTGCCATCAGTGAGTCCCCCGACAGGAACACTGAAGCTTTCTTT. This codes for CAISESPDRNTEAFF.